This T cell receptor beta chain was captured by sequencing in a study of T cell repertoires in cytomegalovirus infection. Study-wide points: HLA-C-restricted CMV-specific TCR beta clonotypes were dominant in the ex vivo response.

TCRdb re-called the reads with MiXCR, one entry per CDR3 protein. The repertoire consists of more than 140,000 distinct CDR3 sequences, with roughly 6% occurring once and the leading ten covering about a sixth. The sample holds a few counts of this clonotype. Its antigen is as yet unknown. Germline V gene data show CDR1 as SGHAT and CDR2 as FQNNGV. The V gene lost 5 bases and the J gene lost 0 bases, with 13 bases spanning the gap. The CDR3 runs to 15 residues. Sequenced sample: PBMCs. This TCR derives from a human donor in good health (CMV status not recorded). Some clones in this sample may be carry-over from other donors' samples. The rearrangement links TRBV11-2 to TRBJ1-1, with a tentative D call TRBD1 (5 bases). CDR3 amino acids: CASSPRDGLNTEAFF. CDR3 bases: TGTGCCAGCAGCCCCAGGGACGGTTTGAACACTGAAGCTTTCTTT.